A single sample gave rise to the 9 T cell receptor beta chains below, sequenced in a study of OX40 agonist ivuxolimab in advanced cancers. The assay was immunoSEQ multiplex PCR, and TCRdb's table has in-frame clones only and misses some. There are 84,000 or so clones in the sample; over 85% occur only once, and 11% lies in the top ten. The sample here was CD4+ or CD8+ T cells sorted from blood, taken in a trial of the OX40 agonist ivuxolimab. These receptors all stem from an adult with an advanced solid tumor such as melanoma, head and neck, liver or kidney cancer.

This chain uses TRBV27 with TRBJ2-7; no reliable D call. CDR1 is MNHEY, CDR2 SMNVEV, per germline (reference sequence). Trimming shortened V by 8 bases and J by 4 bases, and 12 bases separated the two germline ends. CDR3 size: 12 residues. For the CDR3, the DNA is TGTGCCAGCGGACCCTTTAGATACGAGCAGTACTTC. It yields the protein CASGPFRYEQYF.

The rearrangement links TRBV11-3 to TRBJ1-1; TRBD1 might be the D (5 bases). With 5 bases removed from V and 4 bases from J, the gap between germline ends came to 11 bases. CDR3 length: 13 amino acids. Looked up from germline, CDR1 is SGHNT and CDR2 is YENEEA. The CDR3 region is CASSPMGGTEAFF. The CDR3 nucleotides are TGTGCCAGCAGCCCGATGGGGGGCACTGAAGCTTTCTTT.

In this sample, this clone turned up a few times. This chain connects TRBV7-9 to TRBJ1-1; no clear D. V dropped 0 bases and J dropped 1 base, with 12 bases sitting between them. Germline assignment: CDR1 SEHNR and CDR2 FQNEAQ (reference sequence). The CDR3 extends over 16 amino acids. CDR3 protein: CASSLADGGPNTEAFF. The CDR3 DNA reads TGTGCCAGCAGCTTAGCTGACGGTGGACCGAACACTGAAGCTTTCTTT.

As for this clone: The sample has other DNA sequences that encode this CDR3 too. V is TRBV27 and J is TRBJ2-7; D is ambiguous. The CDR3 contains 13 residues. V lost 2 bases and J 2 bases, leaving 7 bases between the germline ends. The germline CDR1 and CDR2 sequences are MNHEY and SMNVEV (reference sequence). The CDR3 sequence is CASSLNRAYEQYF. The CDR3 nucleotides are TGTGCCAGCAGTTTAAACCGAGCCTACGAGCAGTACTTC.

This chain's CDR3 is CATGLQGGSEKLFF. CDR3 bases: TGTGCCACCGGACTACAGGGTGGTAGTGAAAAACTGTTTTTT. This chain joins TRBV15 and TRBJ1-4; a possible D gene is TRBD1 (6 bases). CDR1 LNHNV and CDR2 YYDKDF come from the germline V gene (reference sequence). Trimming removed 8 bases at V and 7 bases at J, with 17 bases between. This CDR3 is built from 14 residues.

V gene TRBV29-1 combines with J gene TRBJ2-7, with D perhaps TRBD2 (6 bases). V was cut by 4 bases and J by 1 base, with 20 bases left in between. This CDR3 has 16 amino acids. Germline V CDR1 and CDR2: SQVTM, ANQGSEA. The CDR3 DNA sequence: TGCAGCGTTGTCCGAGTTGGAGGGTCGGCGTCCTACGAGCAGTACTTC. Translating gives CSVVRVGGSASYEQYF.

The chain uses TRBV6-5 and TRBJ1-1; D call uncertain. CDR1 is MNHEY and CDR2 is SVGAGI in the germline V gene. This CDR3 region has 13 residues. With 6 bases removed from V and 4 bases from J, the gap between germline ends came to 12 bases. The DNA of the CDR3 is TGTGCCAGCAGCCTTGCGGGGTTCACTGAAGCTTTCTTT. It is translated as CASSLAGFTEAFF.

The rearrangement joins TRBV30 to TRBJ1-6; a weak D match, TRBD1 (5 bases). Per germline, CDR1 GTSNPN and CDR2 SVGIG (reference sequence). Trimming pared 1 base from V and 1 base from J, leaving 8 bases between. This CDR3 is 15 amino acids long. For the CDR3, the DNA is TGTGCCTGGAGTGAAGGGGTTTCCTATAATTCACCCCTCCACTTT. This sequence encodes CAWSEGVSYNSPLHF.

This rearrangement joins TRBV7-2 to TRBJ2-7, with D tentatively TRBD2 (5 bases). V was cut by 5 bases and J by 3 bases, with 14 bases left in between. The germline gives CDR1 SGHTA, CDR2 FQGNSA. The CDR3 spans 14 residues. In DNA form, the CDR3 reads TGTGCCAGCAGCGATCCGGGAACCCACTACGAGCAGTACTTC. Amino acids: CASSDPGTHYEQYF.